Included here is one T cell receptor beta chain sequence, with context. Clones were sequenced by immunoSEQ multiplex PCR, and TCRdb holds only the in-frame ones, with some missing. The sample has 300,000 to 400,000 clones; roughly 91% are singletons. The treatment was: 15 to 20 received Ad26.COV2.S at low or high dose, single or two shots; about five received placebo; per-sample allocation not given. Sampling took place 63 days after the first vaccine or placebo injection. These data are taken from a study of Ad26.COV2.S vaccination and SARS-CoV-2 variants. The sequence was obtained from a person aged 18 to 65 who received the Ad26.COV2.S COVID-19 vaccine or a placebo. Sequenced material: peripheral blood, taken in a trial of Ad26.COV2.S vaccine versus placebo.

DNA of the CDR3: TGTGCCAGCACGGTCAGGGGAGGTAATGAAGCTTTCTTT. Encoded protein: CASTVRGGNEAFF. The genes are TRBV6-5 and TRBJ1-1; the D gene is possibly TRBD1 (6 bases). The CDR3 loop spans 13 amino acids. Trimming took off 7 bases at V and 7 bases at J, with 16 bases between the two ends. Germline lookup yields CDR1 MNHEY and CDR2 SVGAGI.